The 3 T cell receptor beta chains given below trace back to one sample, sequenced in a study of immune cell composition in non-small cell lung cancer. Normal lung was taken at the farthest possible site, at least 3 cm from tumour. Sequencing was performed with immunoSEQ multiplex PCR; in TCRdb, only in-frame clones are kept and a portion is missing. The data show some 500 clones, with 72% seen just once and 61% held by the top ten. Sequenced material: non-adjacent lung tissue. The receptors derive from a human donor with non-small cell lung cancer.

In its sample, this clone ranks as hyperexpanded (1% or more). The V call is TRBV27, the J call TRBJ2-3; 8 bases are a match to TRBD2. The CDR3 is made up of 18 amino acids. Per the germline V gene, CDR1 is MNHEY and CDR2 is SMNVEV (reference sequence). Trimming removed 3 bases from V and 4 bases from J; junction bases left unmatched: 15. CDR3 DNA sequence: TGTGCCAGCAGTTTGCTCATCTCGGGAGGGTTGGGGGCAGATACGCAGTATTTT. It specifies CASSLLISGGLGADTQYF.

The CDR3 sequence is CASSRGGGYNEQFF. Written as DNA, the CDR3 is TGTGCCAGCAGCCGCGGGGGGGGTTACAATGAGCAGTTCTTC. J is TRBJ2-1 and V is TRBV6-5; 9 nucleotides align to TRBD2. The junction had 4 bases not matched to a gene; V was cut back by 6 bases and J by 4 bases. This CDR3 has 14 residues. From germline, CDR1 is MNHEY and CDR2 SVGAGI.

This chain uses TRBV4-1 with TRBJ2-5; 7 nucleotides agree with TRBD2. The V gene end was trimmed by 1 base and the J gene end by 3 bases; junction bases not matched to a gene: 8. In germline, CDR1 is MGHRA, CDR2 YSYEKL. CDR3 length: 16 amino acids. In nucleotides, the CDR3 is TGCGCCAGCAGCCAAGGACGGACTAGACTTAAAGAGACCCAGTACTTC. Protein sequence: CASSQGRTRLKETQYF.